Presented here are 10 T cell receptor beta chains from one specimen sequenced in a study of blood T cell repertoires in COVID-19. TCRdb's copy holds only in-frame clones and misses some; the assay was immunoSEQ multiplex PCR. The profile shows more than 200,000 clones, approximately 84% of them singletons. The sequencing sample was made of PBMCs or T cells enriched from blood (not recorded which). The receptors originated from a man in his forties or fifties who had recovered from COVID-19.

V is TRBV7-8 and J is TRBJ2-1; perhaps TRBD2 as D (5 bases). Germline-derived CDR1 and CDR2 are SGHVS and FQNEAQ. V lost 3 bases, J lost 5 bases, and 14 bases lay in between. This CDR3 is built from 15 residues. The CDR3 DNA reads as TGTGCCAGCAGCTTTTACGGGGTCGGACACAATGAGCAGTTCTTC. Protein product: CASSFYGVGHNEQFF.

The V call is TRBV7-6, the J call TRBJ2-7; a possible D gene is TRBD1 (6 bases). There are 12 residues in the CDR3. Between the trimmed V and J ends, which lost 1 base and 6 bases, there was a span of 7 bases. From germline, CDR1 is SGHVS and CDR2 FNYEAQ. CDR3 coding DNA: TGTGCCAGCAGCTTAGGGACAGCCGAGCAGTACTTC. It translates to CASSLGTAEQYF. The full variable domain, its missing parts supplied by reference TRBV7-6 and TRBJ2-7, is GAGVSQSPRYKVTKRGQDVALRCDPISGHVSLYWYRQALGQGPEFLTYFNYEAQQDKSGLPNDRFSAERPEGSISTLTIQRTEQRDSAMYRCASSLGTAEQYFGPGTRLTVT.

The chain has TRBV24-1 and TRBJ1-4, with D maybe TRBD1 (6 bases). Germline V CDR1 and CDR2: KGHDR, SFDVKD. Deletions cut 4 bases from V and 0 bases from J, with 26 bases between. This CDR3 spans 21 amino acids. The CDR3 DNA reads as TGTGCCACCAGTGACCCTCGGACAGAGAAGTTTTTAAACGCAACTAATGAAAAACTGTTTTTT. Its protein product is CATSDPRTEKFLNATNEKLFF.

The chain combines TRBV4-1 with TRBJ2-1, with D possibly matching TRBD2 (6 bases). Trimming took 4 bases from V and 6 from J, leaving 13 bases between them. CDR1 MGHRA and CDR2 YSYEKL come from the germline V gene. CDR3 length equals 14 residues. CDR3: CASSLLGGGNEQFF. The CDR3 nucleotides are TGCGCCAGCAGCCTCCTCGGGGGAGGCAATGAGCAGTTCTTC.

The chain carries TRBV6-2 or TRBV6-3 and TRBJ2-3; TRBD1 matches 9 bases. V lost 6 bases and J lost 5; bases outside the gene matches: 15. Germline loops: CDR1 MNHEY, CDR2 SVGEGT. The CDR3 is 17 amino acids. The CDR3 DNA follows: TGTGCCAGCAGCTCCACACAGGGGGCGGACATCGGAGATACGCAGTATTTT. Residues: CASSSTQGADIGDTQYF.

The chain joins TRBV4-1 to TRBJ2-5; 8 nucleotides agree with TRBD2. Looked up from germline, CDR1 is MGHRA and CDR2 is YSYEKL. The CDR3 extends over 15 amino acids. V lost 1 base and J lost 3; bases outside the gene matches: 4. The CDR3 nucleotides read TGCGCCAGCAGCCAAGGTCGAGCGGGGGAAGAGACCCAGTACTTC. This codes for CASSQGRAGEETQYF.

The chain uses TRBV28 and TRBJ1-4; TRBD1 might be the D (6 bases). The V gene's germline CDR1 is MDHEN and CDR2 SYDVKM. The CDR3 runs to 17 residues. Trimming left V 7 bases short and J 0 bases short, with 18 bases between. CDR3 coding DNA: TGTGCCAGCACCTCCCTAGGACAGAGCACAACTAATGAAAAACTGTTTTTT. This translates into CASTSLGQSTTNEKLFF.

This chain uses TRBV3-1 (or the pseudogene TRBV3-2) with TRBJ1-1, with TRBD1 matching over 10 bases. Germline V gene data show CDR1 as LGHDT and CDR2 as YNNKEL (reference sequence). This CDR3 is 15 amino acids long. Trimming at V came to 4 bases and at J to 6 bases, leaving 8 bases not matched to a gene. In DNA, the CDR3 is TGTGCCAGCAGCCGAGGACAGGGGGTGATGGCTGAAGCTTTCTTT. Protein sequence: CASSRGQGVMAEAFF.

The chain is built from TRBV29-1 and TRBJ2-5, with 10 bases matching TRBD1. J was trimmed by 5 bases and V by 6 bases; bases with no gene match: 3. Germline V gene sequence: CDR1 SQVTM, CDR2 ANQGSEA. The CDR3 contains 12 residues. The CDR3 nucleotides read TGCAGCGTGGGGACAGGGGAGGAGACCCAGTACTTC. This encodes CSVGTGEETQYF.

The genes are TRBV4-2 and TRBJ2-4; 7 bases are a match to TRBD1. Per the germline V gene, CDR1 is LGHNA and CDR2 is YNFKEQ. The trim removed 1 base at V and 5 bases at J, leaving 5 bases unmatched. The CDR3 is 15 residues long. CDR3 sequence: CASSQVTQGENIQYF. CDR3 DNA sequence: TGTGCCAGCAGCCAAGTAACCCAGGGGGAAAACATTCAGTACTTC.